This T cell receptor (beta chain) was documented in a study of CD8+CD57+ T cells in acquired aplastic anemia. As for the study in general: DNA per sorted CD4+ or CD8+ sample ranged roughly 0.18 to 30 ug, averaging about 3.4 ug. Whole-study findings and limits: Significance was not reached for CD8+ Simpson's diversity between patients and controls. Fewer than 30 shared CD8+ CDR3s appeared highly expressed within patients' immunodominant clones.

Germline trimming cut 8 bases from V and 3 bases from J; bases unmatched to any gene: 12. The CDR3 has 15 residues. Germline lookup yields CDR1 ENHRY and CDR2 SYGVKD. CDR3 and TCR beta VDJ profiling relied on genomic DNA as the template. TCRdb passed the reads through MiXCR, listing each CDR3 protein once. The sample carries 250,000 to 350,000 distinct CDR3 sequences, approximately 55% recorded once. In regard to this clonotype: Its antigen is undetermined.

The chain recombines TRBV10-3 with TRBJ2-7; the match to TRBD1 covers 8 bases. The sequenced sample was sorted CD4+, CD8+, or CD8+CD57+ T cells (not recorded which) from PBMCs. The sequence was collected from a human donor with severe aplastic anemia or a healthy control (not recorded which). CDR3 DNA: TGTGCCATCCAGGTGGGGACAGGCCCAATCTACGAGCAGTACTTC. Its translation: CAIQVGTGPIYEQYF.